This TCR beta chain appears in the sequencing data of a study of T cell responses to AZD1222 COVID-19 vaccine. For the study at large: Pooled in the analysis were second doses at about 4 or about 12 weeks.

Repertoires were generated with immunoSEQ multiplex PCR, while TCRdb's copy carries only in-frame clones and drops some. The data contain 120,000 to 150,000 clones, roughly 91% of them singletons. A note on this clone: What it recognizes is unknown.

General study points: Vaccine-associated CD4 TCRs spanned spike, dominant at 160-218 and 743-854. AZD1222 recipients seropositive at baseline numbered only 5 to 7. A reported finding is that nearly half of spike-specific TCRs target unmutated variant regions.

Germline CDR1 is LNHDA and CDR2 is SQIVND (reference sequence). V lost 9 bases and J lost 2; bases outside the gene matches: 4. The CDR3 consists of 14 residues. The starting material was peripheral blood, obtained on day 0 of AZD1222 vaccination. The chain uses TRBV19 and TRBJ1-6; 7 bases agree with TRBD1. The receptor was derived from an adult in good health. CDR3 DNA: TGTGCCAGCGAACAGGGGACCTATAATTCACCCCTCCACTTT. Residues: CASEQGTYNSPLHF.